This T cell receptor beta chain was sequenced in a study of T cell responses to AZD1222 COVID-19 vaccine (dated by TCRdb to 2020 to 2023). In terms of the full investigation: AZD1222 recipients with second doses at about 4 weeks or about 12 weeks were pooled, because spike-specific TCR depth and breadth did not differ between schedules. TCR sequencing covered roughly 230 trial participants: nearly 210 given two doses of AZD1222 and about 26 given two doses of MenACWY control vaccine. Enrollment into the trials was organized by age into subgroups of 18-55, 56-69 and 70-plus years, and those subgroups contained 148, 28 and 57 TCR-sequenced participants, respectively. Here is what the overall study found, with its caveats: No day 14 peak-response samples were available, so repertoires were characterized only after the peak T cell response. In the small 56-69-year group, the increase in depth fell short of significance, most likely because of low power. Spike-specific TCR breadth and depth rose significantly after two AZD1222 doses compared with day 0 and with MenACWY recipients. The vaccine-associated CD4 TCRs covered the entire spike protein, and the dominant responses fell in regions 160-218 and 743-854. Conclusions about previously exposed vaccinees are limited, since just five or six AZD1222 recipients were seropositive for SARS-CoV-2 at baseline. Participants were mostly white British, with more females than males. The authors suggested clonal diversity may have been underestimated. Reportedly, almost half of the unique spike-specific TCRs recognized epitopes lying outside the regions that are mutated in the B.1.351 and B.1.1.7 variants.

For CDR1 and CDR2, the germline V gene lists SGDLS and YYNGEE. Counted from cysteine to phenylalanine, this CDR3 has 16 amino acids. The sequence is cut down to CDR3 DNA, 48 bases in frame from base 1. V has 4 bases trimmed and J has 1 base trimmed; junction bases matching no gene number 8. The CDR3 regions of human TCRbeta chains were subjected to immunosequencing. In the authors' own workflow: Repertoire TCRs were checked for matches against a reference library of SARS-CoV-2-specific TCRs that had been generated using the MIRA antigen-specificity platform. Breadth was defined as the fraction of unique TCRs that were SARS-CoV-2-associated, and depth was defined as the fraction of total T cells that were SARS-CoV-2-associated. Each spike-specific TCR was assigned to its reactive spike region and to a CD4 or CD8 class using the MIRA data. Log10-transformed breadth and depth values were compared by one-way ANOVA with Sidak's multiple comparisons tests. TCRdb provides this immuneACCESS table in a form limited to in-frame rearrangements. Some clones are lacking; in checked studies, under half of them reflect an unresolved V gene, and why the rest are absent is not known. V, J and clone size reflect that table, while D and trimming were determined from the DNA. This sample comprises about 130,000 clones, under 95% of them detected only once. Together, the top ten hold under 2% of the sample.

This specimen's time point label, interpreted: baseline before first vaccination. Vaccinee samples came from UK trials COV001 and COV002, including a single-blind randomized controlled phase 2/3 trial of AZD1222 (ChAdOx1 nCoV-19) in healthy adults. For TCRbeta chain sequencing, PBMC samples from trial participants were taken at day 0 and at day 28 after the second dose. With regard to this clone: Its antigen is not yet known. Nothing much larger sits one base from this clone, and base qualities are not available.

In this chain, TRBV9 is recombined with TRBJ2-3; 8 junctional bases match TRBD2. The sample was peripheral blood, taken on day 0 of AZD1222 vaccination. This TCR was sampled from an adult in good health. DNA sequence: TGTGCCAGCAGCCCAAGACTAGCGCAACGCACAGATACGCAGTATTTT. This yields the protein CASSPRLAQRTDTQYF.